A selection of T cell receptor beta chains follows, all from one sample in a study of blood T cell repertoires in COVID-19. This table comes from immunoSEQ multiplex PCR, and its TCRdb copy is limited to in-frame clones, with some not included. This table has approximately 100,000 clones, roughly 90% appearing once. The sample comprised peripheral blood. The receptor source for this set is a woman older than 75 in a cohort sampled during active COVID-19. Both conserved end residues are part of each CDR3. Each record gives: CDR3 length, clone size, V gene, D gene, J gene, CDR3 protein, CDR3 DNA. D genes are given only for firm matches. Size is stated for part of the rows, as once, few or many counts, or as a class when the clone is expanded.

length: 15
size: NA
V: TRBV7-9
D: TRBD1
J: TRBJ1-2
CDR3: CASSLAGTGEAGYTF
DNA: TGTGCCAGCAGCTTAGCGGGGACAGGGGAAGCGGGCTACACCTTC

length: 12
size: NA
V: TRBV18
D: NA
J: TRBJ2-7
CDR3: CASSPLRNEQYF
DNA: TGTGCCAGCTCACCTCTACGCAACGAGCAGTACTTC

length: 15
size: NA
V: TRBV11-2
D: NA
J: TRBJ2-5
CDR3: CASSLRLERWETQYF
DNA: TGTGCCAGCAGCCTAAGACTAGAAAGGTGGGAGACCCAGTACTTC

length: 14
size: NA
V: TRBV5-1
D: NA
J: TRBJ1-1
CDR3: CASSLAGTNTEAFF
DNA: TGCGCCAGCAGCTTGGCGGGGACAAACACTGAAGCTTTCTTT

length: 13
size: NA
V: TRBV24-1
D: TRBD1
J: TRBJ1-5
CDR3: CATAGDSNQPQHF
DNA: TGTGCCACAGCGGGGGACAGTAATCAGCCCCAGCATTTT

length: 15
size: NA
V: TRBV7-2
D: TRBD2
J: TRBJ2-3
CDR3: CASSLSSGSTDTQYF
DNA: TGTGCCAGCAGCCTCTCTAGCGGGAGCACAGATACGCAGTATTTT

length: 16
size: NA
V: TRBV15
D: TRBD1
J: TRBJ2-1
CDR3: CATSRVFLSQGAIQFF
DNA: TGTGCCACCAGCAGAGTTTTCCTTTCACAGGGGGCGATACAGTTCTTC

length: 14
size: NA
V: TRBV28
D: NA
J: TRBJ2-7
CDR3: CASRLSSYAYEQYF
DNA: TGTGCCAGCAGACTATCCTCTTATGCCTACGAGCAGTACTTC

length: 18
size: NA
V: TRBV7-9
D: TRBD2
J: TRBJ2-3
CDR3: CASSAPGTSGGATDTQYF
DNA: TGTGCCAGCAGCGCCCCCGGGACTAGCGGGGGGGCGACAGATACGCAGTATTTT

length: 12
size: NA
V: TRBV27
D: TRBD1
J: TRBJ1-4
CDR3: CASSQDRRKLFF
DNA: TGTGCCAGCAGCCAGGACAGGAGAAAACTGTTTTTT

length: 13
size: once
V: TRBV28
D: NA
J: TRBJ2-4
CDR3: CASSFGGKNIQYF
DNA: TGTGCCAGCAGTTTCGGGGGCAAAAACATTCAGTACTTC

length: 15
size: NA
V: TRBV4-1
D: NA
J: TRBJ2-7
CDR3: CASSQNSDSSYEQYF
DNA: TGCGCCAGCAGCCAAAATAGTGACAGCTCCTACGAGCAGTACTTC

length: 18
size: few
V: TRBV18
D: TRBD1
J: TRBJ1-5
CDR3: CASSPRQGQGPSNQPQHF
DNA: TGTGCCAGCTCACCTAGACAGGGACAGGGACCAAGCAATCAGCCCCAGCATTTT

length: 16
size: NA
V: TRBV3-1/TRBV3-2
D: NA
J: TRBJ1-2
CDR3: CASSPTRTGLNYGYTF
DNA: TGTGCCAGCAGCCCTACCCGGACGGGACTCAACTATGGCTACACCTTC

length: 13
size: NA
V: TRBV24-1
D: NA
J: TRBJ2-5
CDR3: CATSVNGGETQYF
DNA: TGTGCCACCAGTGTGAATGGAGGCGAGACCCAGTACTTC

length: 11
size: NA
V: TRBV6-5
D: NA
J: TRBJ1-2
CDR3: CASSGRLGYTF
DNA: TGTGCCAGCTCGGGAAGACTTGGCTACACCTTC

length: 11
size: NA
V: TRBV19
D: NA
J: TRBJ1-2
CDR3: CASSMQYGYTF
DNA: TGTGCCAGTAGTATGCAGTATGGCTACACCTTC

length: 13
size: once
V: TRBV6-4
D: TRBD2
J: TRBJ2-1
CDR3: CASSASGYNEQFF
DNA: TGTGCCAGCAGTGCTAGCGGGTACAATGAGCAGTTCTTC

length: 16
size: NA
V: TRBV30
D: NA
J: TRBJ1-3
CDR3: CAWSVQAAYSGNTIYF
DNA: TGTGCCTGGAGTGTACAGGCAGCCTACTCTGGAAACACCATATATTTT

length: 16
size: NA
V: TRBV18
D: TRBD2
J: TRBJ2-5
CDR3: CASSQDQTSGQETQYF
DNA: TGTGCCAGCTCACAGGACCAGACTAGCGGCCAAGAGACCCAGTACTTC

length: 16
size: NA
V: TRBV5-5
D: TRBD1
J: TRBJ2-5
CDR3: CASSLDGQVHGETQYF
DNA: TGTGCCAGCAGCTTGGATGGACAGGTACATGGGGAGACCCAGTACTTC

length: 12
size: once
V: TRBV29-1
D: NA
J: TRBJ2-7
CDR3: CSVRRLNYEQYF
DNA: TGCAGCGTTCGAAGACTAAACTACGAGCAGTACTTC

length: 15
size: NA
V: TRBV14
D: TRBD1
J: TRBJ2-1
CDR3: CASSQDRGPYNEQFF
DNA: TGTGCCAGCAGCCAGGACAGGGGACCCTACAATGAGCAGTTCTTC

length: 14
size: once
V: TRBV28
D: NA
J: TRBJ1-1
CDR3: CASRPLEGNTEAFF
DNA: TGTGCCAGCAGACCCCTAGAAGGGAACACTGAAGCTTTCTTT

length: 14
size: NA
V: TRBV11-3
D: TRBD2
J: TRBJ2-1
CDR3: CASSLDGGGKEQFF
DNA: TGTGCCAGCAGCTTAGACGGGGGGGGTAAGGAGCAGTTCTTC

length: 14
size: NA
V: TRBV24-1
D: TRBD1
J: TRBJ1-1
CDR3: CATSDSRTGVKAFF
DNA: TGTGCCACCAGTGATTCCAGGACAGGGGTCAAGGCTTTCTTT

length: 13
size: NA
V: TRBV7-2
D: NA
J: TRBJ2-5
CDR3: CASSFQGTETQYF
DNA: TGTGCCAGCAGCTTCCAGGGGACAGAGACCCAGTACTTC

length: 15
size: NA
V: TRBV5-1
D: TRBD2
J: TRBJ2-5
CDR3: CASSRDGGTQETQYF
DNA: TGCGCCAGCAGCCGAGACGGGGGGACCCAAGAGACCCAGTACTTC

length: 15
size: NA
V: TRBV7-9
D: NA
J: TRBJ1-2
CDR3: CASSLSAGPNYGYTF
DNA: TGTGCCAGCAGCTTATCGGCAGGGCCTAACTATGGCTACACCTTC

length: 13
size: NA
V: TRBV27
D: TRBD1
J: TRBJ1-1
CDR3: CASSFQGADEAFF
DNA: TGTGCCAGCAGTTTCCAGGGGGCGGATGAAGCTTTCTTT

length: 15
size: once
V: TRBV7-7
D: TRBD1
J: TRBJ2-3
CDR3: CASTEGTAPGDTQYF
DNA: TGTGCTAGCACCGAAGGGACAGCTCCGGGGGATACGCAGTATTTT

length: 11
size: NA
V: TRBV7-9
D: NA
J: TRBJ2-7
CDR3: CASSLYYEQYF
DNA: TGTGCCAGCAGCCTCTACTACGAGCAGTACTTC

length: 14
size: NA
V: TRBV7-9
D: NA
J: TRBJ2-1
CDR3: CASSLGVSYNEQFF
DNA: TGTGCCAGCAGCTTAGGTGTCAGCTACAATGAGCAGTTCTTC

length: 9
size: NA
V: TRBV12-3/TRBV12-4
D: NA
J: TRBJ1-1
CDR3: CALGTEAFF
DNA: TGTGCTCTCGGCACTGAAGCTTTCTTT

length: 14
size: NA
V: TRBV27
D: NA
J: TRBJ2-1
CDR3: CASRSGVAYNEQFF
DNA: TGTGCCAGCAGATCCGGGGTAGCCTACAATGAGCAGTTCTTC

length: 18
size: NA
V: TRBV30
D: TRBD1
J: TRBJ2-3
CDR3: CAWRPTIKAGGPTDTQYF
DNA: TGTGCCTGGAGGCCTACAATAAAGGCAGGGGGCCCCACAGATACGCAGTATTTT

length: 18
size: NA
V: TRBV3-1/TRBV3-2
D: NA
J: TRBJ2-7
CDR3: CASSLTQGGPISSYEQYF
DNA: TGTGCCAGCAGCCTCACTCAAGGGGGACCTATTAGTTCCTACGAGCAGTACTTC

length: 16
size: once
V: TRBV18
D: TRBD1
J: TRBJ1-5
CDR3: CASSPPGQGAGQPQHF
DNA: TGTGCCAGCTCTCCCCCGGGACAGGGGGCAGGCCAGCCCCAGCATTTT

length: 15
size: NA
V: TRBV6-6
D: TRBD1
J: TRBJ1-1
CDR3: CASSLRSTGGGEAFF
DNA: TGTGCCAGCAGTTTAAGATCCACAGGGGGTGGTGAAGCTTTCTTT

length: 16
size: NA
V: TRBV27
D: NA
J: TRBJ2-3
CDR3: CASRRGGGGYTDTQYF
DNA: TGTGCCAGCAGGCGTGGGGGCGGGGGTTACACAGATACGCAGTATTTT

length: 15
size: NA
V: TRBV6-6
D: TRBD1
J: TRBJ1-1
CDR3: CASSWGQGVLTEAFF
DNA: TGTGCCAGCAGTTGGGGACAGGGCGTGTTGACTGAAGCTTTCTTT

length: 16
size: NA
V: TRBV28
D: TRBD2
J: TRBJ2-7
CDR3: CASSLSAGGSSYEQYF
DNA: TGTGCCAGCAGTTTATCCGCCGGGGGGAGCTCCTACGAGCAGTACTTC

length: 15
size: NA
V: TRBV5-1
D: TRBD1
J: TRBJ2-1
CDR3: CASSLVGTGANEQFF
DNA: TGCGCCAGCAGCTTGGTAGGGACAGGGGCCAATGAGCAGTTCTTC